This TCR beta chain was sequenced during a study of graft-versus-host responses after intestinal transplantation. Whole-study context: Induction with anti-thymocyte globulin, then tacrolimus and steroids for three to four years, was given to all recipients.

Measured with immunoSEQ multiplex PCR; TCRdb has only the in-frame clones, and not every one. In the table there are about 85,000 clones, approximately 89% of which are singletons. This clone was found once. What it binds is not known. Study-wide findings and caveats: Early post-transplant HvG declines showed an association with peak circulating GvH clone levels. GvH clones surfaced in recipient marrow, some emerging earlier in ileum or blood. When patients had graft-donor T cell macrochimerism, their allografts held high graft-versus-host to host-versus-graft clonal ratios.

Trimming pared 1 base from V and 5 bases from J, leaving 11 bases between. CDR3 length equals 15 residues. The V gene's germline CDR1 is MNHEY and CDR2 SMNVEV (reference sequence). Specimen: unstimulated CD8+ T cells sorted from spleen or lymph node cells, collected before transplant. The TCR originated in a human donor who was the organ donor for an intestinal transplant. The V call is TRBV27, the J call TRBJ1-4, with a weak D call TRBD1 (5 bases). CDR3 amino acids: CASSLWGRKNEKLFF. CDR3 bases: TGTGCCAGCAGTTTATGGGGCAGAAAGAATGAAAAACTGTTTTTT.